This passage covers 5 T cell receptor beta chains from one sample sequenced in a study of read filtering for tumor transcriptome and immune sequencing. From 300 to 400 ng of RNA, a library with molecular barcoded alpha/delta and beta/gamma adaptors was made. TCRdb passed the reads through MiXCR, listing each CDR3 protein once. The table includes some 48,000 distinct CDR3 sequences, approximately 19% detected once. Sample: a population of CD138-negative cells sorted from bone marrow. Receptors were obtained from a donor aged 40 or older with multiple myeloma.

In this sample, this clonotype turned up many times. V is TRBV5-1 and J is TRBJ1-5, with TRBD1 matching over 10 bases. With 4 bases clipped from V and 2 bases from J, the junction kept 9 bases outside the gene matches. The CDR3 spans 17 residues. The germline V gene has CDR1 SGHRS and CDR2 YFSETQ. CDR3 DNA sequence: TGCGCCAGCAGCCTGGGACAGGGGATTCGGGGCAATCAGCCCCAGCATTTT. Protein product: CASSLGQGIRGNQPQHF.

This clonotype was seen a handful of times. A much larger clone sits a single nucleotide away, making a read error possible. V usage is TRBV7-2 and J usage is TRBJ2-1; TRBD2 might be the D (6 bases). The CDR3 has 13 amino acids. Trimming pared 7 bases from V and 7 bases from J, leaving 14 bases between. Germline V lookup: CDR1 SGHTA, CDR2 FQGNSA. For the CDR3, the DNA is TGTGCCAGCACTTGGGGAGGCCGTAATGAGCAGTTCTTC. Amino acids: CASTWGGRNEQFF.

The rearrangement uses TRBV12-3 or TRBV12-4 and TRBJ1-5; 9 bases line up with TRBD1. Trimming took 0 bases from V and 7 from J; bases not matched to a gene: 7. The CDR3 is 16 amino acids. The CDR3, as DNA: TGTGCCAGCAGTTTAGCCAGGACAGGGGTACGCCAGCCCCAGCATTTT. Residues: CASSLARTGVRQPQHF.

The rearrangement uses TRBV29-1 and TRBJ1-1; 8 bases align to TRBD1. The V segment lost 6 bases and the J segment 4 bases; nucleotides outside the gene matches: 4. Germline values: CDR1 SQVTM, CDR2 ANQGSEA. CDR3 length: 12 residues. In DNA, the CDR3 is TGCAGCGTAAAACAGGGGGTCACTGAAGCTTTCTTT. This gives the protein CSVKQGVTEAFF.

The CDR3 is CASSLPNWTPQETQYF. The CDR3 region has the DNA TGTGCCAGCAGCTTGCCCAACTGGACACCGCAAGAGACCCAGTACTTC. The chain is built from TRBV7-9 and TRBJ2-5; the D gene is possibly TRBD1 (5 bases). The CDR3 loop spans 16 amino acids. V was pared by 3 bases and J by 2 bases, with 16 bases between. From germline, CDR1 is SEHNR and CDR2 FQNEAQ (reference sequence).